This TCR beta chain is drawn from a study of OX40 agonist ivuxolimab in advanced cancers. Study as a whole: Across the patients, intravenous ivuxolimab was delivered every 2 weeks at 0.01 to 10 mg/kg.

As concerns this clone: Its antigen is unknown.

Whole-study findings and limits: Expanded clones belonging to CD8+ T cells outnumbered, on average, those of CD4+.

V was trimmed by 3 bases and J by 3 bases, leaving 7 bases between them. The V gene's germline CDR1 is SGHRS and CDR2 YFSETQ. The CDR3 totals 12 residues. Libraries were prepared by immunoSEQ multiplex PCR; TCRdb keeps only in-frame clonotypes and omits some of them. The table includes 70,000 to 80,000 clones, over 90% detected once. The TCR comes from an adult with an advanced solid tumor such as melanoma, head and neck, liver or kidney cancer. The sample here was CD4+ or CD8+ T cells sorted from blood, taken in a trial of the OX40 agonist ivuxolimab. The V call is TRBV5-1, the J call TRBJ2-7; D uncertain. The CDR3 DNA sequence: TGCGCCAGCAGCTACTCGGGCTACGAGCAGTACTTC. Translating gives CASSYSGYEQYF.